This T cell receptor (beta chain) was observed in a study of a mutant IDH1 vaccine in newly diagnosed glioma. Background on the study: Vaccines were first given 4-6 weeks after radiotherapy alone, or with temozolomide cycles. Patients under treatment included around 60% males and about 40% females and had a mean age of about 37 years. Previous treatment comprised radiotherapy, temozolomide, or both, mostly both. Overall study results and limits: In about 94% of patients, immune responses induced by the vaccine occurred.

Described time point: week 35, safety follow-up. In the vaccine, a single dose held 300 ug of the mutant IDH1 20-mer peptide, along with topical imiquimod. Data came from immunoSEQ multiplex PCR; TCRdb stores just in-frame clones and leaves some out. Found here are roughly 44,000 clones, 80% to 85% of them singletons; the top ten hold approximately 4.7%. As regards this clone: Its antigen is not known.

The V and J ends lost 3 bases and 5 bases respectively, with 8 bases between them. The CDR3 sequence is 13 residues long. Per germline, CDR1 MRHNA and CDR2 SNTAGT. The sequencing here drew on PBMCs, taken from a glioma patient whose treatment included an IDH1 peptide vaccine. The J gene is TRBJ1-5, the V gene TRBV6-4; D gene unclear. The receptor was isolated from a woman aged 40 to 50 with glioma. Some clones in this sample may be carry-over from other donors' samples. CDR3 nucleotides: TGTGCCAGCAGTGAAATGATAGATCAGCCCCAGCATTTT. This codes for CASSEMIDQPQHF.